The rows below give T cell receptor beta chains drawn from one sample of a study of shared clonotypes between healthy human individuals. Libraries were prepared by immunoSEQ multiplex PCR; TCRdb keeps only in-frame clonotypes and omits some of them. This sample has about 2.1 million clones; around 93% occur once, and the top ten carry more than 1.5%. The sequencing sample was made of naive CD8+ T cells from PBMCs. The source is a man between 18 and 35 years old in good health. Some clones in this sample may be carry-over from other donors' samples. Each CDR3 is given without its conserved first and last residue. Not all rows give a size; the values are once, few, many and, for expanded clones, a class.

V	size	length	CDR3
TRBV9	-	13	ASSVSAGTQETQY
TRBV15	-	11	ATSPGQNTEAF
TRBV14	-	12	ASSQGGSTDTQY
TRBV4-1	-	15	ASSQVVGQGGDSPLH
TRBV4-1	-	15	ASSQDRETGSSYEQY
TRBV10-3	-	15	AISDFFEQVDNYGYT
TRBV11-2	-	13	ASSAAAGAKNIQY
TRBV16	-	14	ASSQSGVAIKNIQY
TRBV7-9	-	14	ASSLTGRKQVETQY
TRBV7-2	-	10	ASSLDGAEQF
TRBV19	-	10	ASSRSNQPQH
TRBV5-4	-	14	ASSLGGEQINYGYT
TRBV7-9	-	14	ASSQAASGTPYEQY
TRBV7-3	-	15	ASSPTGGISGANVLT
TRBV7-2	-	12	ASSFRGLRTEAF
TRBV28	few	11	ASKLGGFEKLF
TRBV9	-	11	ASSRGGAYEQY
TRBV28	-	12	ASSNRVYTGELF
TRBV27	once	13	ASSRQRTGQNEQY
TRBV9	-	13	ASSVAGRGTDTQY
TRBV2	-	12	ASPASGSTDTQY
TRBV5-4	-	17	ASSSNLLAGGPWVGEQF
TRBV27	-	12	ASSLGGSNGGYT
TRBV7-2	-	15	ASSTPQGVMDTGELF
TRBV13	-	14	ASSARSSGRADEQF
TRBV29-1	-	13	SVAGTERWGYEQF
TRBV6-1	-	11	ASSEYLGGEQY
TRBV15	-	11	ATSRDRAHTQY
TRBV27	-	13	ASSLARGVLYGYT
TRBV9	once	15	ASSNPRDRSHTDTQY
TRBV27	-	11	ASSFGTLDGYT
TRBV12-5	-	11	ASGDGSYNEQF
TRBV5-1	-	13	ASSLYTGGQETQY
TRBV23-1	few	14	ASSQSAGSSNQPQH
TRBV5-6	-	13	ASSLGTGWNTEAF